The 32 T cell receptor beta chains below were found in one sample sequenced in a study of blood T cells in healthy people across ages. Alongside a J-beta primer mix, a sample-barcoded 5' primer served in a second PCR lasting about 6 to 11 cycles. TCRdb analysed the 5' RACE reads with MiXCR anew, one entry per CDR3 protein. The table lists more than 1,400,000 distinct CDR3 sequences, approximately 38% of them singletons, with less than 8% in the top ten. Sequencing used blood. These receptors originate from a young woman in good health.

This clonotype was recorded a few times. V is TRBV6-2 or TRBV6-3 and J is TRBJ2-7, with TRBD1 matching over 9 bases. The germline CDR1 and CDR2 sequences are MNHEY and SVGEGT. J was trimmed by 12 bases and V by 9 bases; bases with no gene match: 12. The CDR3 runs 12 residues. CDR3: CASGGQGPFRYF. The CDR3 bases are TGTGCCAGTGGAGGACAGGGGCCGTTCCGGTACTTC.

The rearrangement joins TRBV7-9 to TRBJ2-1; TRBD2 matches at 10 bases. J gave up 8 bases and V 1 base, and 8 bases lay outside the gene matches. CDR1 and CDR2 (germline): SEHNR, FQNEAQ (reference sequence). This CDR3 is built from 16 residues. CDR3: CASSLVELAGLDEQFF. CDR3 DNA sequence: TGTGCCAGCAGCTTAGTAGAACTAGCGGGGCTGGATGAGCAGTTCTTC.

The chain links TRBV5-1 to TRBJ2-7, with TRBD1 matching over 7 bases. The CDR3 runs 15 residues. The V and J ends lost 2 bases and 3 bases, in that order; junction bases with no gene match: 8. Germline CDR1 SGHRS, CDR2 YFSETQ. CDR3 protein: CASSLSTGQIYEQYF. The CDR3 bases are TGCGCCAGCAGCTTATCAACGGGACAGATCTACGAGCAGTACTTC. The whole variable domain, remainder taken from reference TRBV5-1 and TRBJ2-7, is KAGVTQTPRYLIKTRGQQVTLSCSPISGHRSVSWYQQTPGQGLQFLFEYFSETQRNKGNFPGRFSGRQFSNSRSEMNVSTLELGDSALYLCASSLSTGQIYEQYFGPGTRLTVT.

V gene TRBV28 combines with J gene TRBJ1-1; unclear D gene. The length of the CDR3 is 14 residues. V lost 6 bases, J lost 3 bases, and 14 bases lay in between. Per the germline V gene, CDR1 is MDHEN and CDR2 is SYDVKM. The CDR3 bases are TGTGCCAGCAGGTTAGGCCGGACGGACACTGAAGCTTTCTTT. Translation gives CASRLGRTDTEAFF. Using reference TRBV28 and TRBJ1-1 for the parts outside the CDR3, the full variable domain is DVKVTQSSRYLVKRTGEKVFLECVQDMDHENMFWYRQDPGLGLRLIYFSYDVKMKEKGDIPEGYSVSREKKERFSLILESASTNQTSMYLCASRLGRTDTEAFFGQGTRLTVV.

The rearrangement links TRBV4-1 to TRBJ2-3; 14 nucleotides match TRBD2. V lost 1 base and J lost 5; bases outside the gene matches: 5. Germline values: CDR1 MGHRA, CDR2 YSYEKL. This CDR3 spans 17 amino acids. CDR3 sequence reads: CASSQGSTSGGVDTQYF. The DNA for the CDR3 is TGCGCCAGCAGCCAAGGTTCGACTAGCGGGGGGGTAGATACGCAGTATTTT.

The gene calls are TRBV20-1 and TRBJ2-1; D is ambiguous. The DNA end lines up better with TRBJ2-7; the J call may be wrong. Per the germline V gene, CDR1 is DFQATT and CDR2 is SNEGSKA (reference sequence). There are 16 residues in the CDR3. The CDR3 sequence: CSASPPLVVSYNEQYF. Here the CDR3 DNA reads TGCAGTGCTAGTCCACCACTTGTCGTCTCCTACAATGAGCAGTACTTC.

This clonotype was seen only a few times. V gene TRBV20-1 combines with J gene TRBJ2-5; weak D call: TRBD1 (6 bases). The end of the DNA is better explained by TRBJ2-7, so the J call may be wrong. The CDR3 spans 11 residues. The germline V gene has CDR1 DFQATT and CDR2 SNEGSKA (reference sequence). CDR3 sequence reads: CSAIRGHEQYF. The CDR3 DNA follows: TGCAGTGCTATCAGGGGCCACGAGCAGTACTTC.

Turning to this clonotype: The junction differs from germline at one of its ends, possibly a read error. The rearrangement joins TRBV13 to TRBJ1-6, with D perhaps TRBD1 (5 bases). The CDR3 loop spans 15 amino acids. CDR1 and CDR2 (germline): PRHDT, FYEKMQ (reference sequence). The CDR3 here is CASQRTGTVNSPPHF. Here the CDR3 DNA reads TGTGCCTCCCAACGGACCGGGACGGTAAATTCACCCCCCCACTTT.

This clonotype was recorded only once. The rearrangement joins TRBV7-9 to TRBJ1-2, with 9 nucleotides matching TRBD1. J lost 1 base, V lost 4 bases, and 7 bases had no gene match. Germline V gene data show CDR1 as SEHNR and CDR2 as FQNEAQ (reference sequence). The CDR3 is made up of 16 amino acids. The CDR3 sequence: CASSSTGTGFNYGYTF. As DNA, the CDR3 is TGTGCCAGCAGCTCAACCGGGACAGGGTTTAACTATGGCTACACCTTC.

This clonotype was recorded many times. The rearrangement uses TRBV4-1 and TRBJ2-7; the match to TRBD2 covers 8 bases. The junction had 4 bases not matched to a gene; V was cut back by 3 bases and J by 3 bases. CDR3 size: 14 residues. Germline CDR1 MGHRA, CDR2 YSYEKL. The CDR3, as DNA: TGCGCCAGCAGCCAGGATAGCGGGGTCTACGAGCAGTACTTC. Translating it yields CASSQDSGVYEQYF.

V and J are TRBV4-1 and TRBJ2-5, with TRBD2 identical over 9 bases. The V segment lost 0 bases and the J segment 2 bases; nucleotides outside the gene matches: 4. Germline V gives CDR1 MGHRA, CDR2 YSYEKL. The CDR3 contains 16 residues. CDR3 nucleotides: TGCGCCAGCAGCCAAGAGCGGCGGGAGGGGCAAGAGACCCAGTACTTC. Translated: CASSQERREGQETQYF.

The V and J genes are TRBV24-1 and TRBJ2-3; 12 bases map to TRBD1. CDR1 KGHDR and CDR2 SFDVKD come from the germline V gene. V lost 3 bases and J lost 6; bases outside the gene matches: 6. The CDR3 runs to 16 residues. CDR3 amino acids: CATSDTRDRGPDTQYF. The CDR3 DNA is TGTGCCACCAGTGATACCCGGGACAGGGGGCCCGATACGCAGTATTTT.

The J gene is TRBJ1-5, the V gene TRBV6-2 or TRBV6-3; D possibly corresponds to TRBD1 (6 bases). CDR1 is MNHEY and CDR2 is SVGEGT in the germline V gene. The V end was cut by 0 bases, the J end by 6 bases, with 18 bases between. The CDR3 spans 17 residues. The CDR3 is CASSYSYGGGRGQPQHF. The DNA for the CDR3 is TGTGCCAGCAGTTACTCTTATGGCGGGGGGCGCGGTCAGCCCCAGCATTTT.

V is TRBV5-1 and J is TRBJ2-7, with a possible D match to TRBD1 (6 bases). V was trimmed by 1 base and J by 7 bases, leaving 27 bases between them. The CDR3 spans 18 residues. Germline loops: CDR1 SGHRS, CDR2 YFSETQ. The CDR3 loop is CASSLKEPGRGGTREQYF. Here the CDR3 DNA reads TGCGCCAGCAGCTTGAAGGAGCCGGGACGAGGGGGTACAAGAGAGCAGTACTTC.

CDR3: CAKKGGKTSTDTQYF. CDR3 nucleotides: TGTGCCAAAAAGGGCGGGAAGACTAGCACAGATACGCAGTATTTT. V and J are TRBV2 and TRBJ2-3, with D tentatively TRBD2 (6 bases). This CDR3 has 15 amino acids. Germline V CDR1 and CDR2: SNHLY, FYNNEI. V was cut by 10 bases and J by 0 bases, with 17 bases left in between.

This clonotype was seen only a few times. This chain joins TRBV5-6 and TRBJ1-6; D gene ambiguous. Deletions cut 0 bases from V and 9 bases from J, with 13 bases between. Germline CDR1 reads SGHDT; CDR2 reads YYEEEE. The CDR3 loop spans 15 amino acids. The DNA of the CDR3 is TGTGCCAGCAGCTTGGTTGTCAGCTCCAGTTCACCCCTCCACTTT. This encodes CASSLVVSSSSPLHF.

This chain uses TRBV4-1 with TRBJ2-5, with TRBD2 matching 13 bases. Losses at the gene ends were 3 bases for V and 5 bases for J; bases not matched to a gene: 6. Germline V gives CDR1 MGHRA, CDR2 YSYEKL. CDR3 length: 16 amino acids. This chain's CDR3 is CASSHGLAGDRETQYF. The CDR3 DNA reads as TGCGCCAGCAGCCATGGACTAGCGGGAGATAGGGAGACCCAGTACTTC.

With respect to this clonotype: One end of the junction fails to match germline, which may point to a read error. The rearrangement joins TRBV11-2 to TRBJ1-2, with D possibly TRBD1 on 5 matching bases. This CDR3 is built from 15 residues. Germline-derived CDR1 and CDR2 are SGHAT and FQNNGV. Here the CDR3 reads CAGSLDRGDYYGYTF. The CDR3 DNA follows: TGTGCCGGCAGCTTGGACCGTGGGGACTACTATGGCTACACCTTC.

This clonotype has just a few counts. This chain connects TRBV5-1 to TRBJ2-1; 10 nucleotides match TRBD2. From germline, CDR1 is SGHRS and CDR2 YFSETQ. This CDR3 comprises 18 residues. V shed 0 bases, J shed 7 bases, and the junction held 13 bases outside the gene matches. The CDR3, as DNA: TGCGCCAGCAGCTTGGCCGATCTAGCGGGGGCCCCGCGGAATGAGCAGTTCTTC. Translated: CASSLADLAGAPRNEQFF.

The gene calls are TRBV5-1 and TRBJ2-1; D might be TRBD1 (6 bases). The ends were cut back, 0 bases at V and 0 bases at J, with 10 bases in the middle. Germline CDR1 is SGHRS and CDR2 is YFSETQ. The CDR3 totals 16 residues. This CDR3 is CASSLGQALSYNEQFF. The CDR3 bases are TGCGCCAGCAGCTTGGGACAGGCCCTCTCCTACAATGAGCAGTTCTTC.

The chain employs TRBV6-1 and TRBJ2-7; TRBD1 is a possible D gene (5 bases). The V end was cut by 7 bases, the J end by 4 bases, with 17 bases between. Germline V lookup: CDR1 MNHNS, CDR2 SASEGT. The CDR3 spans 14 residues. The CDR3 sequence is CASIFPDRPYEQYF. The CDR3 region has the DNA TGTGCCAGCATATTCCCAGACAGACCTTACGAGCAGTACTTC.

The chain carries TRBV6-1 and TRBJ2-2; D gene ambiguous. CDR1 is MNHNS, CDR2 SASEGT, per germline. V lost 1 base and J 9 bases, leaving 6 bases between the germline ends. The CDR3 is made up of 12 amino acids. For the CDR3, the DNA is TGTGCCAGCAGTGAAGGCCCATGGGAGCTGTTTTTT. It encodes CASSEGPWELFF.

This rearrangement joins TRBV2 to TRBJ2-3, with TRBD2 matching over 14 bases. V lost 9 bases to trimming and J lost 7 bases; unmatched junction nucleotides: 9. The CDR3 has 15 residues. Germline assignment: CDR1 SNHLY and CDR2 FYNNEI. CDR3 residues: CASISGLAGGNTQYF. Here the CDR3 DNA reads TGTGCCAGTATATCTGGACTAGCGGGGGGAAATACGCAGTATTTT.

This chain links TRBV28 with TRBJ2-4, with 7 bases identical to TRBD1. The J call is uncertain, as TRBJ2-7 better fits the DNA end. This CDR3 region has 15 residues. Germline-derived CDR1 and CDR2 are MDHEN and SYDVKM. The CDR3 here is CASSSPHRGAYEQYF. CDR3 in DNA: TGTGCCAGCAGTTCTCCCCACAGGGGTGCATACGAGCAGTACTTC.

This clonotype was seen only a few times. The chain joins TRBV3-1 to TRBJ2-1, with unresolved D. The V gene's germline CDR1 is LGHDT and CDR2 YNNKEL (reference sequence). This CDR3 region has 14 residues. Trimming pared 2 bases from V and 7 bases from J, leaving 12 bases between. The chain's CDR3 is CASSQFIPANEQFF. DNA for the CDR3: TGTGCCAGCAGCCAATTCATACCGGCGAATGAGCAGTTCTTC.

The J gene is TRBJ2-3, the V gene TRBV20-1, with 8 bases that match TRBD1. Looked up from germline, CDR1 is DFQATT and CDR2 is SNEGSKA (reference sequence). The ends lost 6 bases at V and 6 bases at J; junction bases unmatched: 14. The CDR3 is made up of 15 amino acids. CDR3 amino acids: CSALPGQATRDTQYF. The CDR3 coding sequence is TGCAGTGCACTTCCGGGACAGGCAACGCGCGATACGCAGTATTTT.

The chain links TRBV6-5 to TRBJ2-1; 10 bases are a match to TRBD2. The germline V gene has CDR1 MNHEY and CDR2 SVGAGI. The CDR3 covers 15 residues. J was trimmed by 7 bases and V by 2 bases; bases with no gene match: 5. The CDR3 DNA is TGTGCCAGCAGTTACCCTAGCGGGGGACGGAATGAGCAGTTCTTC. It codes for CASSYPSGGRNEQFF.

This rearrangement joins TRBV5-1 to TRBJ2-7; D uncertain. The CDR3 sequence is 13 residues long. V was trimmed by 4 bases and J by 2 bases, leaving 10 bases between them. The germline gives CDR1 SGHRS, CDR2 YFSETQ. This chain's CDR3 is CASSVELPYEQYF. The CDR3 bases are TGCGCCAGCAGCGTGGAGCTCCCCTACGAGCAGTACTTC.

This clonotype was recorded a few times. CDR3 amino acids: CASLDRANEQFF. The DNA for the CDR3 is TGTGCCAGCCTCGACAGGGCAAATGAGCAGTTCTTC. The V call is TRBV27, the J call TRBJ2-1; 7 bases line up with TRBD1. Trimming cost V 8 bases and J 7 bases; bases outside gene matches: 5. This CDR3 has 12 residues. Germline-derived CDR1 and CDR2 are MNHEY and SMNVEV (reference sequence).

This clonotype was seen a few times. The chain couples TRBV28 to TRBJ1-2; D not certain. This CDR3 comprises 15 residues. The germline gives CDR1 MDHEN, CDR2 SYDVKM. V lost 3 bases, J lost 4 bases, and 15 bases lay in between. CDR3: CASSFGSSSAYGYTF. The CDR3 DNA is TGTGCCAGCAGTTTTGGGAGCAGTTCGGCCTATGGCTACACCTTC.

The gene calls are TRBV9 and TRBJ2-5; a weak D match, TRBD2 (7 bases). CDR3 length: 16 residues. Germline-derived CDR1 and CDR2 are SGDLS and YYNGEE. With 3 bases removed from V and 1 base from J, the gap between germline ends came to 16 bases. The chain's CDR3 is CASSDPGGPVQETQYF. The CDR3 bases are TGTGCCAGCAGCGATCCCGGGGGGCCGGTCCAAGAGACCCAGTACTTC.

The DNA of the CDR3 is TGTGCCAGCAGTAGACGGGGACAGGGGTCTCGTGGCTACACCTTC. Translated: CASSRRGQGSRGYTF. The J gene is TRBJ1-2, the V gene TRBV27, with 10 bases lining up with TRBD1. Germline assignment: CDR1 MNHEY and CDR2 SMNVEV (reference sequence). This CDR3 comprises 15 residues. J gave up 7 bases and V 5 bases, and 10 bases lay outside the gene matches.